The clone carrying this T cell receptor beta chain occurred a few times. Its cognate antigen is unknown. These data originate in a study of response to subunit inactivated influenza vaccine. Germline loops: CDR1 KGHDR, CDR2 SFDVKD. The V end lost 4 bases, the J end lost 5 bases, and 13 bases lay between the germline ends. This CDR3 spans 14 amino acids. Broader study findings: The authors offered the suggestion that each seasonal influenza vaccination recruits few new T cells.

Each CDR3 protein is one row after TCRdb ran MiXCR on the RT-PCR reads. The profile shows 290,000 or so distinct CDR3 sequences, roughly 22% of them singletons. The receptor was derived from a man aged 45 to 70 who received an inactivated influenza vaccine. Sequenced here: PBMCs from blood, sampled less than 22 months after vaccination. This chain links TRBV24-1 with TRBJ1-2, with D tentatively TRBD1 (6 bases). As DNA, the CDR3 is TGTGCCACCAGTGACTACGACAGGAGATATGGCTACACCTTC. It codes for CATSDYDRRYGYTF.